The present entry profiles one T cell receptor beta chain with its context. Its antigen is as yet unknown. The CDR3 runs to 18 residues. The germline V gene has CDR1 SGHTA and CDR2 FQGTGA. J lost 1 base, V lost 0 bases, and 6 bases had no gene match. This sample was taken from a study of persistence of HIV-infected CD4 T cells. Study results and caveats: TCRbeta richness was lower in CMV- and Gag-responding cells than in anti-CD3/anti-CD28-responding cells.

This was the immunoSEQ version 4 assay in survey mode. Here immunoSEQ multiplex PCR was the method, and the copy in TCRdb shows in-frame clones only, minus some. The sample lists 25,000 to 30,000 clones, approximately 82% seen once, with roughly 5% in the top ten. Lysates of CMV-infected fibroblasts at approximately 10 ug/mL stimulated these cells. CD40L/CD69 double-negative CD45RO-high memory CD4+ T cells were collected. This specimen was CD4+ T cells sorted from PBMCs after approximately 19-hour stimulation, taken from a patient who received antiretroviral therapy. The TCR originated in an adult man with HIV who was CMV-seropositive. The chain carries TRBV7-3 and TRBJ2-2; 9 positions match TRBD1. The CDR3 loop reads CASSLTFLGQGNTGELFF. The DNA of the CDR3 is TGTGCCAGCAGCTTAACGTTCTTGGGACAGGGGAACACCGGGGAGCTGTTTTTT.